This entry describes one T cell receptor beta chain. Its antigen is currently unknown. Using immunoSEQ multiplex PCR, the repertoire was profiled, and TCRdb retains in-frame clones only, with some absent. The data show under 200,000 clones, roughly 90% seen once. The data belong to a study of T cell responses to AZD1222 COVID-19 vaccine. Findings of the study overall: Of the AZD1222 recipients, only 5 or 6 were seropositive at baseline. Spike-specific TCR breadth and depth grew following two AZD1222 doses.

Trimming took off 1 base at V and 6 bases at J, with 4 bases between the two ends. From germline, CDR1 is MGHDK and CDR2 SYGVNS. The length of the CDR3 is 12 residues. This sequence was found in an adult in good health. The material was peripheral blood, obtained on day 0 of AZD1222 vaccination. V gene TRBV25-1 combines with J gene TRBJ1-5; D remains ambiguous. Here the CDR3 DNA reads TGTGCCAGCAGTGAATCCGGTCAGCCCCAGCATTTT. Translating it yields CASSESGQPQHF.